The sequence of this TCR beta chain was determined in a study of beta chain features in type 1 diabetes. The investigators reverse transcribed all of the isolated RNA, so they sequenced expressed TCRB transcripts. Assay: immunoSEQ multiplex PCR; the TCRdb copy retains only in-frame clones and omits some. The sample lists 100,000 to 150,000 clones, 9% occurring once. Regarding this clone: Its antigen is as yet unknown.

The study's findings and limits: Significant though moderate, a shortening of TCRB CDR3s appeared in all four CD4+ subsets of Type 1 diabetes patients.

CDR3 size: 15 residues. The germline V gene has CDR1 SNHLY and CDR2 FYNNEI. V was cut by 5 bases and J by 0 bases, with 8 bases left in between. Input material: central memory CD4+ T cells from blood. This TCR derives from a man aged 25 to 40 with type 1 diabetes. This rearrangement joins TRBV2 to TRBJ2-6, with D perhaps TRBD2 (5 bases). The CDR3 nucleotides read TGTGCCAGCAGTCAGCGGAGCTCTGGGGCCAACGTCCTGACTTTC. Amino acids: CASSQRSSGANVLTF.